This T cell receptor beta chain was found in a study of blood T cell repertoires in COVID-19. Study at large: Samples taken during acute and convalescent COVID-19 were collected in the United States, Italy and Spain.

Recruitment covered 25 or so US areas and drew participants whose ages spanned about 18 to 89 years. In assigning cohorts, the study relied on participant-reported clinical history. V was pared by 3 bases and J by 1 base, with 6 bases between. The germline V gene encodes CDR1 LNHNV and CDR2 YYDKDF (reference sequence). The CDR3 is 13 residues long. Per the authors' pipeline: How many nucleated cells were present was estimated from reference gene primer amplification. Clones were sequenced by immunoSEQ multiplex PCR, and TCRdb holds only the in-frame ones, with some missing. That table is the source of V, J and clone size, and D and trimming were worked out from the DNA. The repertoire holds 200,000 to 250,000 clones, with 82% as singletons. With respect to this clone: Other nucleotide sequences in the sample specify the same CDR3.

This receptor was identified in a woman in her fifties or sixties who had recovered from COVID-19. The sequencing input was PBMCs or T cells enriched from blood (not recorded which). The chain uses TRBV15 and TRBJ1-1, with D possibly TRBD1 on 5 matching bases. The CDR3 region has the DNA TGTGCCACCAGCAGGGGGCCGAACACTGAAGCTTTCTTT. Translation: CATSRGPNTEAFF.